The entry below gives a single T cell receptor (beta chain) sequence along with its context. Its antigen remains unidentified. These data come from a study of T cells in localized non-small cell lung cancer. Study-level points and caveats: The study found T cell clonality highest in uninvolved adjacent lung, above tumor. The appearance of a median approximately 57 of the top 100 tumor clones was seen in adjacent lung.

Clones were read by immunoSEQ multiplex PCR, and TCRdb kept only the in-frame ones, dropping some. The table lists 15,000 to 20,000 clones, around 88% of them singletons. Germline loops: CDR1 SNHLY, CDR2 FYNNEI. This CDR3 spans 14 amino acids. Trimming cost V 8 bases and J 6 bases, with 17 bases left between them. The chain recombines TRBV2 with TRBJ2-1; D is undetermined. The specimen was peripheral blood, collected before any cancer treatment. This receptor was obtained from a male donor aged 60 or over with stage III lung adenocarcinoma. The CDR3 DNA sequence: TGTGCCAGCGATCGGCGGTCCCATAGCAATGAGCAGTTCTTC. This gives the protein CASDRRSHSNEQFF.